The 2 T cell receptor beta chains listed next were all sequenced from one sample in a study of shared clonotypes between healthy human individuals. Using immunoSEQ multiplex PCR, the repertoire was profiled, and TCRdb retains in-frame clones only, with some absent. The sample has roughly 640,000 clones, less than 98% seen once. The sequenced sample consisted of naive CD4+ T cells sorted from blood. Sample subset: CD45RA+ positively selected. These receptors originate from a woman in her twenties or thirties in good health.

J is TRBJ1-3 and V is TRBV7-9, with a weak D call TRBD1 (6 bases). This CDR3 contains 14 residues. Germline CDR1 is SEHNR and CDR2 is FQNEAQ (reference sequence). V lost 6 bases and J 3 bases, leaving 12 bases between the germline ends. For the CDR3, the DNA is TGTGCCAGCAGTGGGGGCTTTGATGGAAACACCATATATTTT. Translating it yields CASSGGFDGNTIYF.

The J gene is TRBJ2-1, the V gene TRBV6-1; 11 nucleotides align to TRBD1. The junction had 9 bases not matched to a gene; V was cut back by 4 bases and J by 7 bases. Germline values: CDR1 MNHNS, CDR2 SASEGT. The CDR3 extends over 16 amino acids. This CDR3 reads CASSGPGQGAWNEQFF. Written as DNA, the CDR3 is TGTGCCAGCAGTGGCCCCGGACAGGGGGCATGGAATGAGCAGTTCTTC.